These 32 T cell receptor beta chains originate from one sample sequenced in a study of cytomegalovirus exposure and HLA in healthy donors. The PCR had 60 Vbeta and 13 Jbeta primers. Clones were sequenced by immunoSEQ multiplex PCR, and TCRdb holds only the in-frame ones, with some missing. The sample lists around 160,000 clones, about 64% occurring once. Sequencing was done on a sample of PBMCs. The receptors stem from a middle-aged man in good health and CMV-seronegative.

This rearrangement joins TRBV15 to TRBJ1-1; a weak D match, TRBD1 (5 bases). V gave up 0 bases and J gave up 14 bases, with 22 bases separating them. CDR3 size: 15 residues. Germline assignment: CDR1 LNHNV and CDR2 YYDKDF (reference sequence). In DNA form, the CDR3 reads TGTGCCACCAGCAGAGATCGGGGACTCCCTGGTTGGCAGTTCTTT. Protein product: CATSRDRGLPGWQFF.

This chain links TRBV6-1 with TRBJ2-7, with 7 nucleotides matching TRBD1. J was trimmed by 8 bases and V by 1 base; bases with no gene match: 11. The germline V gene has CDR1 MNHNS and CDR2 SASEGT. The CDR3 loop spans 15 amino acids. CDR3 region: CASSEGDREVLQQYF. The CDR3 DNA reads as TGTGCCAGCAGTGAAGGAGACAGGGAAGTTCTTCAGCAGTACTTC.

The V call is TRBV6-1, the J call TRBJ2-6, with D unclear. Germline V gene sequence: CDR1 MNHNS, CDR2 SASEGT. V was trimmed by 4 bases and J by 0 bases, leaving 7 bases between them. This CDR3 spans 15 amino acids. The CDR3 DNA reads as TGTGCCAGCAGTGTAGCCCGCTCTGGGGCCAACGTCCTGACTTTC. This codes for CASSVARSGANVLTF.

The CDR3 loop is CASSLGLAGISTDTQYF. The CDR3 coding sequence is TGCGCCAGCAGCCTGGGACTAGCGGGGATTAGCACAGATACGCAGTATTTT. The chain is built from TRBV5-1 and TRBJ2-3, with 13 bases that match TRBD2. Germline-derived CDR1 and CDR2 are SGHRS and YFSETQ. This CDR3 is built from 17 residues. V lost 4 bases, J lost 0 bases, and 5 bases stayed unmatched. Using reference TRBV5-1 and TRBJ2-3 for the parts outside the CDR3, the full variable domain is KAGVTQTPRYLIKTRGQQVTLSCSPISGHRSVSWYQQTPGQGLQFLFEYFSETQRNKGNFPGRFSGRQFSNSRSEMNVSTLELGDSALYLCASSLGLAGISTDTQYFGPGTRLTVL.

The V call is TRBV6-1, the J call TRBJ2-2; D unclear. From germline, CDR1 is MNHNS and CDR2 SASEGT. The CDR3 totals 16 residues. Trimming cost V 2 bases and J 2 bases, with 12 bases left between them. CDR3 amino acids: CASSEQLLGNTGELFF. In DNA form, the CDR3 reads TGTGCCAGCAGTGAACAACTCCTAGGTAACACCGGGGAGCTGTTTTTT.

This chain connects TRBV25-1 to TRBJ2-5; no reliable D call. This CDR3 is built from 13 residues. Germline assignment: CDR1 MGHDK and CDR2 SYGVNS. Trimming pared 1 base from V and 3 bases from J, leaving 6 bases between. CDR3: CASSEFGEETQYF. The CDR3 coding sequence is TGTGCCAGCAGTGAATTTGGAGAAGAGACCCAGTACTTC.

CDR3 region: CASSLGQGNQPQHF. The CDR3 nucleotides read TGTGCCAGCAGTTTAGGACAGGGTAATCAGCCCCAGCATTTT. The chain links TRBV28 to TRBJ1-5, with TRBD1 matching 8 bases. Trimming removed 2 bases from V and 4 bases from J; junction bases left unmatched: 1. CDR3 length: 14 residues. The V gene's germline CDR1 is MDHEN and CDR2 SYDVKM.

The gene calls are TRBV6-4 and TRBJ1-6; D gene uncertain. The germline V gene has CDR1 MRHNA and CDR2 SNTAGT. The germline V and J ends were trimmed by 2 bases and 4 bases, with 21 bases remaining between them. The CDR3 has 19 amino acids. The CDR3 region is CASSDGYGDGFVYNSPLHF. CDR3 nucleotides: TGTGCCAGCAGTGACGGGTACGGGGATGGGTTTGTGTATAATTCACCCCTCCACTTT.

CDR3 in DNA: TGCGCCAGCAGCCAAGGACAGGTCTCCTACTCTGGGGCCAACGTCCTGACTTTC. Residues: CASSQGQVSYSGANVLTF. V is TRBV4-1 and J is TRBJ2-6, with D perhaps matching TRBD1 (6 bases). Deletions cut 1 base from V and 0 bases from J, with 13 bases between. Germline V gene sequence: CDR1 MGHRA, CDR2 YSYEKL. The CDR3 runs 18 residues.

The gene calls are TRBV28 and TRBJ1-3; no clear D. Trimming took off 7 bases at V and 0 bases at J, with 13 bases between the two ends. The germline V gene encodes CDR1 MDHEN and CDR2 SYDVKM. This CDR3 is 15 amino acids long. This chain's CDR3 is CASNLAEASGNTIYF. DNA of the CDR3: TGTGCCAGCAACCTCGCGGAAGCCTCTGGAAACACCATATATTTT.

The chain employs TRBV12-2 and TRBJ1-2; the tabulated D call, TRBD1, remains unverified against the DNA. TRBV12-2 is a recognized pseudogene. The CDR3 runs 14 residues. CDR3 in DNA: TGTGCAAGTCGCCCTAGACAGGGGGCAGACGGCTACACCTTC. Its translation: CASRPRQGADGYTF.

The chain carries TRBV19 and TRBJ1-6, with 7 bases fitting TRBD1. The germline V gene encodes CDR1 LNHDA and CDR2 SQIVND (reference sequence). V shed 5 bases and J 2 bases; nucleotides not matched to a gene: 6. The CDR3 consists of 16 residues. In DNA form, the CDR3 reads TGTGCCAGTAGTTCCATCGACAGGGCCTATAATTCACCCCTCCACTTT. The encoded protein is CASSSIDRAYNSPLHF. The full variable domain, in which reference TRBV19 and TRBJ1-6 provide the parts outside the CDR3, is DGGITQSPKYLFRKEGQNVTLSCEQNLNHDAMYWYRQDPGQGLRLIYYSQIVNDFQKGDIAEGYSVSREKKESFPLTVTSAQKNPTAFYLCASSSIDRAYNSPLHFGNGTRLTVT.

This clone came up a few times. This rearrangement joins TRBV11-2 to TRBJ2-4; the match to TRBD1 covers 7 bases. The CDR3 runs to 15 residues. CDR1 and CDR2 (germline): SGHAT, FQNNGV. V dropped 5 bases and J dropped 3; count of bases not matched to a gene: 7. The CDR3 region has the DNA TGTGCCAGCAGCCTCCCGACAGGGAGCAAAAACATTCAGTACTTC. Translation gives CASSLPTGSKNIQYF.

For the CDR3, the DNA is TGTGCCATCAGTGATTCGGAGACAGGAAAAAAACTGTTTTTT. This sequence encodes CAISDSETGKKLFF. The chain employs TRBV10-3 and TRBJ1-4; D is perhaps TRBD1 (6 bases). CDR1 is ENHRY, CDR2 SYGVKD, per germline. The CDR3 runs 14 residues. The V and J ends lost 3 bases and 9 bases respectively, with 14 bases between them.

The chain combines TRBV2 with TRBJ1-5; 12 nucleotides align to TRBD1. The CDR3 length is 14 residues. With 8 bases clipped from V and 6 bases from J, the junction kept 5 bases outside the gene matches. Germline loops: CDR1 SNHLY, CDR2 FYNNEI. CDR3 residues: CASAGTGGSQPQHF. DNA for the CDR3: TGTGCCAGCGCTGGGACAGGGGGCTCTCAGCCCCAGCATTTT.

This CDR3 reads CSVGASSTDTQYF. For the CDR3, the DNA is TGCAGCGTTGGGGCTTCTAGCACAGATACGCAGTATTTT. The chain carries TRBV29-1 and TRBJ2-3, with D uncertain. Germline V gene sequence: CDR1 SQVTM, CDR2 ANQGSEA. Trimming cost V 4 bases and J 0 bases, with 8 bases left between them. CDR3 length: 13 amino acids.

The V call is TRBV4-2, the J call TRBJ2-3, with 7 bases that match TRBD1. The trim removed 5 bases at V and 1 base at J, leaving 6 bases unmatched. CDR3 length equals 15 residues. Germline CDR1 and CDR2: LGHNA and YNFKEQ. CDR3 residues: CASSSGQEGTDTQYF. CDR3 DNA: TGTGCCAGCAGCTCCGGACAGGAAGGCACAGATACGCAGTATTTT.

The rearrangement joins TRBV6-6 to TRBJ1-1; no definite D call. The CDR3 is 12 residues long. V dropped 2 bases and J dropped 3 bases, with 4 bases sitting between them. Germline V CDR1 and CDR2: MNHNY, SVGAGI (reference sequence). The CDR3 DNA reads as TGTGCCAGCAGTTACAGAGACACTGAAGCTTTCTTT. Protein product: CASSYRDTEAFF.

A few counts support this clone. The gene calls are TRBV19 and TRBJ2-7; the D gene is possibly TRBD1 (6 bases). V was pared by 2 bases and J by 3 bases, with 14 bases between. CDR1 is LNHDA and CDR2 is SQIVND in the germline V gene (reference sequence). The CDR3 runs to 15 residues. The CDR3 is CASSISGTPYYEQYF. CDR3 nucleotides: TGTGCCAGTAGTATATCCGGGACACCCTACTACGAGCAGTACTTC. The variable domain in full, completed from reference TRBV19 and TRBJ2-7, reads DGGITQSPKYLFRKEGQNVTLSCEQNLNHDAMYWYRQDPGQGLRLIYYSQIVNDFQKGDIAEGYSVSREKKESFPLTVTSAQKNPTAFYLCASSISGTPYYEQYFGPGTRLTVT.

This clone has a handful of counts. This chain links TRBV28 with TRBJ1-5; 7 nucleotides match TRBD1. This CDR3 region has 15 residues. Germline V gene sequence: CDR1 MDHEN, CDR2 SYDVKM. Trimming at V came to 6 bases and at J to 7 bases, leaving 12 bases not matched to a gene. CDR3 protein: CASSFQNRGSQPQHF. The CDR3 region has the DNA TGTGCCAGCAGCTTCCAAAACAGGGGATCCCAGCCCCAGCATTTT.

The J gene is TRBJ1-2, the V gene TRBV5-5; TRBD1 agrees at 8 bases. With V trimmed by 0 bases and J by 2 bases, 6 bases remained unmatched. The CDR3 totals 16 residues. Germline V gene sequence: CDR1 SGHKS, CDR2 YYEKEE (reference sequence). CDR3 nucleotide sequence: TGTGCCAGCAGCTTGGCGAGGGGACAGGTAAACTATGGCTACACCTTC. It codes for CASSLARGQVNYGYTF.

This chain links TRBV7-8 with TRBJ2-1; D might be TRBD2 (5 bases). Germline CDR1 and CDR2: SGHVS and FQNEAQ. V lost 2 bases and J 10 bases, leaving 21 bases between the germline ends. The CDR3 is 16 residues long. CDR3 sequence: CASSLPPSNTRTEQFF. In nucleotides, the CDR3 is TGTGCCAGCAGCTTACCACCTTCCAATACTAGGACCGAGCAGTTCTTC.

The CDR3 sequence is CASSSGLAGVDTQYF. The CDR3 coding sequence is TGTGCCAGCAGCTCAGGACTAGCAGGGGTTGATACGCAGTATTTT. This chain connects TRBV21-1 to TRBJ2-3; TRBD2 is the table's D call and was not checked against the DNA. TRBV21-1 is termed a pseudogene. This CDR3 region has 15 residues.

CDR3 bases: TGCGCCAGCAGCCCCACCCAGGGGTTCTCCTACGAGCAGTACTTC. Amino acid sequence: CASSPTQGFSYEQYF. This rearrangement joins TRBV4-1 to TRBJ2-7; a possible D gene is TRBD1 (6 bases). The germline gives CDR1 MGHRA, CDR2 YSYEKL. V lost 4 bases, J lost 0 bases, and 13 bases lay in between. The CDR3 length is 15 residues.

The chain employs TRBV5-5 and TRBJ1-6, with no clear D. CDR1 SGHKS and CDR2 YYEKEE come from the germline V gene (reference sequence). V was cut by 0 bases and J by 4 bases, with 14 bases left in between. The CDR3 is made up of 17 amino acids. The CDR3 coding sequence is TGTGCCAGCAGCTTGGACAGCGGCTCGGGGTATAATTCACCCCTCCACTTT. Protein product: CASSLDSGSGYNSPLHF.

This chain uses TRBV25-1 with TRBJ1-5; 7 bases map to TRBD1. This CDR3 has 14 residues. Germline V gives CDR1 MGHDK, CDR2 SYGVNS. The J segment lost 0 bases and the V segment lost 5 bases, leaving 1 base of the junction unmatched. CDR3 residues: CASSRDSSNQPQHF. The DNA for the CDR3 is TGTGCCAGCAGTCGGGACAGTAGCAATCAGCCCCAGCATTTT.

The V and J genes are TRBV7-9 and TRBJ2-7, with D perhaps TRBD1 (6 bases). The CDR3 is 14 amino acids. Germline assignment: CDR1 SEHNR and CDR2 FQNEAQ (reference sequence). Trimming cost V 5 bases and J 2 bases, with 13 bases left between them. CDR3 loop: CASSLGQPPYEQYF. For the CDR3, the DNA is TGTGCCAGCAGCCTAGGACAGCCACCCTACGAGCAGTACTTC.

CDR3 protein: CASSEIGGIYGYTF. The CDR3 DNA follows: TGTGCCAGCAGTGAAATCGGCGGAATCTATGGCTACACCTTC. The rearrangement uses TRBV25-1 and TRBJ1-2, with D uncertain. The CDR3 runs to 14 residues. Germline V gives CDR1 MGHDK, CDR2 SYGVNS. Deletions cut 2 bases from V and 4 bases from J, with 11 bases between.

The V and J genes are TRBV27 and TRBJ2-3; D is uncertain. The germline V gene encodes CDR1 MNHEY and CDR2 SMNVEV (reference sequence). Trimming stripped 0 bases from V and 0 bases from J, with 22 bases between. The CDR3 sequence is 20 residues long. In nucleotides, the CDR3 is TGTGCCAGCAGTTTATCAACGCTAACCCACAGCCCATTAAGCACAGATACGCAGTATTTT. Translation: CASSLSTLTHSPLSTDTQYF.

The chain is built from TRBV10-3 and TRBJ1-2, with 7 nucleotides matching TRBD1. This CDR3 has 12 amino acids. The ends lost 2 bases at V and 8 bases at J; junction bases unmatched: 2. CDR1 and CDR2 (germline): ENHRY, SYGVKD. In nucleotides, the CDR3 is TGTGCCATCAGTGAGGACAGGGAAGGCTACACCTTC. This codes for CAISEDREGYTF.

The chain's CDR3 is CASSATGRNTEAFF. CDR3 nucleotide sequence: TGTGCCAGCAGTGCGACAGGAAGGAACACTGAAGCTTTCTTT. The chain couples TRBV2 to TRBJ1-1, with D maybe TRBD1 (6 bases). V lost 4 bases, J lost 1 base, and 10 bases lay in between. This CDR3 spans 14 amino acids. Germline-derived CDR1 and CDR2 are SNHLY and FYNNEI.

The genes are TRBV9 and TRBJ1-6, with TRBD1 identical over 7 bases. The CDR3 is made up of 13 amino acids. From germline, CDR1 is SGDLS and CDR2 YYNGEE. J was trimmed by 7 bases and V by 5 bases; bases with no gene match: 3. The CDR3 loop is CASRQGDNSPLHF. Here the CDR3 DNA reads TGTGCCAGCAGGCAGGGGGACAATTCACCCCTCCACTTT.